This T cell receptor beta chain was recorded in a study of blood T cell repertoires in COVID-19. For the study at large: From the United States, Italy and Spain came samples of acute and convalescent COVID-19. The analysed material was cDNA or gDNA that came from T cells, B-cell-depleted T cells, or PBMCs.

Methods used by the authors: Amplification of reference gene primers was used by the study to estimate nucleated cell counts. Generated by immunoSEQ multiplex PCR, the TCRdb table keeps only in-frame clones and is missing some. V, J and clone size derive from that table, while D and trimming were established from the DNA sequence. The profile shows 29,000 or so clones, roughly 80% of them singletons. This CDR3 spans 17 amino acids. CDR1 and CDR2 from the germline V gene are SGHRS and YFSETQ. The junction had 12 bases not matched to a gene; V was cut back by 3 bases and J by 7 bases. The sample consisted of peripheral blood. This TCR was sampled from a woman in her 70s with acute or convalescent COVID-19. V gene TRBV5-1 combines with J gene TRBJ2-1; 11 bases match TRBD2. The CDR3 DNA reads TGCGCCAGCAGCTCGATAGCGGGAGGGCCCGTAGGAAATGAGCAGTTCTTC. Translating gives CASSSIAGGPVGNEQFF.